The present entry profiles one TCR beta chain with its context. Its antigen is as yet unknown. Germline V gene data show CDR1 as PRHDT and CDR2 as FYEKMQ (reference sequence). CDR3 length: 16 amino acids. The source of the sample is a study of CXCR3-negative and CXCR3-positive naive CD8 T cells. General study points: Memory CD8+ cells showed much lower diversity, while both naive subsets displayed comparably high diversity. CXCR3-positive naive cells carried more hydrophobic TRB CDR3s than CXCR3-negative ones.

It was by 5' RACE with UMI labels that the TRB cDNA libraries were prepared. TCRdb reworked the 5' RACE reads into one entry per CDR3 protein, no DNA. This table lists under 150,000 distinct CDR3 sequences. The receptor's source is a human donor in good health. Some clones in this sample may be carry-over from other donors' samples. Material: naive CXCR3+ CD8+ T cells from blood. Described subset: CD45RO-CCR7+CD27+CD95- naive CD8+ T cells expressing CXCR3 (TNR3+). The chain joins TRBV13 to TRBJ2-1; TCRdb's D call of TRBD1 is untestable without DNA. The CDR3 sequence is CASSTPQGTDNNEQFF.